The rows below give T cell receptor beta chains drawn from one sample of a study of blood T cell repertoires in COVID-19. Here immunoSEQ multiplex PCR was the method, and the copy in TCRdb shows in-frame clones only, minus some. The sample includes 200,000 or so clones, 84% seen only once; the top ten take approximately 5.1%. Specimen: peripheral blood. The receptors shown here come from a woman aged 65 to 85 with active or convalescent COVID-19. CDR3s include the opening cysteine and the closing phenylalanine or tryptophan. D genes are given only for firm matches. Size tells how often a clone was seen (once, few, many) or the class of an expanded clone, and some rows leave it out.

TRBV4-1,once,TRBJ2-1,TRBD2,TGCGCCAGCAGCCAGTCTGATGATACTAGCGGGAGACGCGATGAGCAGTTCTTC,CASSQSDDTSGRRDEQFF
TRBV19,-,TRBJ2-1,-,TGTGCCAGTAGTACCCCTCCCTCCGGGACACACAATGAGCAGTTCTTC,CASSTPPSGTHNEQFF
TRBV6-5,-,TRBJ2-7,-,TGTGCCAGCAGGGGGGCCCCCCGGACAAACGAGCAGTACTTC,CASRGAPRTNEQYF
TRBV11-2,-,TRBJ1-3,TRBD1,TGTGCCAGCAGCCTGACTGGACAGGGGCTTGGAAACACCATATATTTT,CASSLTGQGLGNTIYF
TRBV18,once,TRBJ1-1,-,TGTGCCAGCTCACCCTCGGGAGGGGTACGGACTGAAGCTTTCTTT,CASSPSGGVRTEAFF
TRBV19,few,TRBJ1-2,-,TGTGCCAGTAGTATGAGGGGACCCCGGGGGTTCTATGGCTACACCTTC,CASSMRGPRGFYGYTF
TRBV10-3,-,TRBJ2-1,-,TGTGCCATCAGTGAAGGGTTAGGGGGAGGGCCCCGGGATGAGCAGTTCTTC,CAISEGLGGGPRDEQFF
TRBV4-2,-,TRBJ2-7,TRBD2,TGTGCCAGCAGCCAAGATTATCGGGACTATCTCGACGAGCAGTACTTC,CASSQDYRDYLDEQYF
TRBV7-9,-,TRBJ2-7,-,TGTGCCAGCAGCTTAGTCGGGAGCTCCTACGAGCAGTACTTC,CASSLVGSSYEQYF
TRBV28,-,TRBJ2-1,TRBD2,TGTGCCAGCAGTTTACTAGCGGGAGCTGTTAATGAGCAGTTCTTC,CASSLLAGAVNEQFF
TRBV11-2,few,TRBJ1-5,-,TGTGCCAGCAGCTTGGGAGAAAATCAGCCCCAGCATTTT,CASSLGENQPQHF
TRBV18,few,TRBJ2-2,-,TGTGCCAGCTCATCCGCTAGCAGCGGGGAGCTGTTTTTT,CASSSASSGELFF
TRBV19,-,TRBJ1-5,-,TGTGCCAGTAGTCCATACCAGGGGAAATATAGCAATCAGCCCCAGCATTTT,CASSPYQGKYSNQPQHF
TRBV4-1,once,TRBJ1-2,TRBD1,TGCGCCAGCAGCCAAGATCCGGGACAGTTCTATGGCTACACCTTC,CASSQDPGQFYGYTF
TRBV2,-,TRBJ2-1,-,TGTGCCAGCAGTACTACTAGGAGGGGTAATGAGCAGTTCTTC,CASSTTRRGNEQFF
TRBV7-3,-,TRBJ2-2,TRBD2,TGTTCCCACCCGGGACTAGCTTTCACCGGGGAGCTGTTTTTT,CSHPGLAFTGELFF
TRBV27,-,TRBJ2-1,TRBD2,TGTGCCAGCAGTATATATAGCGGGAACGCGTACAATGAGCAGTTCTTC,CASSIYSGNAYNEQFF
TRBV4-1,-,TRBJ1-1,-,TGCGCCAGCAGCCAAGACCCTCTTTTGAACACTGAAGCTTTCTTT,CASSQDPLLNTEAFF
TRBV27,-,TRBJ2-1,TRBD1,TGTGCCAGCAGGGAAAAGAGGGGGCTGTTGGGTGAGCAGTTCTTC,CASREKRGLLGEQFF
TRBV19,-,TRBJ2-1,-,TGTGCCAGTAGAGGGAGCTCCTACAATGAGCAGTTCTTC,CASRGSSYNEQFF
TRBV27,few,TRBJ1-5,-,TGTGCCAGCAGTTTACAGGCATTGCAGCCCCAGCATTTT,CASSLQALQPQHF
TRBV5-1,-,TRBJ2-7,-,TGCGCCAGCAGCTTGGCCCAGGGACAACGCTACGAGCAGTACTTC,CASSLAQGQRYEQYF
TRBV19,-,TRBJ2-3,TRBD2,TGTGCCAGTAGTACCCGGACTAGCGGGAGTGGGAACGTGGGTCAGAACACGCAGTATTTT,CASSTRTSGSGNVGQNTQYF
TRBV18,once,TRBJ2-5,-,TGTGCCAGCTCACCAGGTCTCGGAGAGACCCAGTACTTC,CASSPGLGETQYF
TRBV4-1,-,TRBJ2-1,TRBD2,TGCGCCAGCAGCCTTCGACTAGCGGGATTAATCGATGAGCAGTTCTTC,CASSLRLAGLIDEQFF
TRBV28,few,TRBJ1-2,-,TGTGCCAGCAGTTTAGAAATTGAGGCAGCCGGAAACTATGGCTACACCTTC,CASSLEIEAAGNYGYTF
TRBV19,-,TRBJ2-2,TRBD1,TGTGCCAGTAGTAGAAACCGGGACAGGGGTTACACCGGGGAGCTGTTTTTT,CASSRNRDRGYTGELFF
TRBV6-5,-,TRBJ2-4,-,TGTGCCAGCAGTTACAATGGGTTAGGCAGGAACATTCAGTACTTC,CASSYNGLGRNIQYF
TRBV2,-,TRBJ2-3,TRBD1,TGTGCCAGCAGGGTACAGGGGCTAAGCGCAGATACGCAGTATTTT,CASRVQGLSADTQYF
TRBV6-5,few,TRBJ1-1,TRBD1,TGTGCCAGCACCACGACAGGGTCGGGGAACACTGAAGCTTTCTTT,CASTTTGSGNTEAFF
TRBV5-4,-,TRBJ2-1,TRBD2,TGTGCCAGCAGCTTGTGGTCTAGCGGGAGTTATTCCTACAATGAGCAGTTCTTC,CASSLWSSGSYSYNEQFF
TRBV14,-,TRBJ2-3,TRBD1,TGTGCCAGCAGCCAAGATCGGACAGGGAAGGCGCAGTATTTT,CASSQDRTGKAQYF
TRBV7-9,-,TRBJ2-1,TRBD1,TGTGCCAGCAGCCGAGGGGGACAGATTTACAATGAGCAGTTCTTC,CASSRGGQIYNEQFF
TRBV12-5,few,TRBJ1-3,-,TGTGCTAGTGGCCTTCGTCGCGGAGCAACAGGAGCTGGAAACACCATATATTTT,CASGLRRGATGAGNTIYF
TRBV7-3,few,TRBJ2-7,TRBD1,TGTGCCAGCAGCTTAACAGACAGGGAGAAGCAGTACTTC,CASSLTDREKQYF
TRBV19,-,TRBJ1-2,-,TGTGCCAGTAGTATAGCCCCGGGGGACTATGGCTACACCTTC,CASSIAPGDYGYTF
TRBV9,-,TRBJ2-7,TRBD2,TGTGCCAGCAGCGTAGGTCCTAGCGGGGATTACGAGCAGTACTTC,CASSVGPSGDYEQYF
TRBV7-2,few,TRBJ1-6,TRBD1,TGTGCCAGCAGCTTACGGACAGGAGTAATTAATTCACCCCTCCACTTT,CASSLRTGVINSPLHF
TRBV6-6,once,TRBJ1-1,-,TGTGCCAGCTCCCTATCCGCTATGAACACTGAAGCTTTCTTT,CASSLSAMNTEAFF
TRBV18,few,TRBJ2-3,TRBD2,TGTGCCAGCTCACAGACTAGCCGGGGCACAGATACGCAGTATTTT,CASSQTSRGTDTQYF
TRBV12-3/TRBV12-4,-,TRBJ2-3,-,TGTGCCAGCAGTCCACAGGGCACAGATACGCAGTATTTT,CASSPQGTDTQYF
TRBV19,once,TRBJ2-3,TRBD2,TGTGCCAGTAACGGAGGAGCGGGGAACACAGATACGCAGTATTTT,CASNGGAGNTDTQYF
TRBV6-2/TRBV6-3,-,TRBJ2-7,TRBD1,TGTGCCAGCAGTAGGGGGACAGGGGACGAGCAGTACTTC,CASSRGTGDEQYF
TRBV23-1,-,TRBJ2-3,TRBD1,TGCGCCAGCAGTCAATGGGGGCAGGGGGACACAGATACGCAGTATTTT,CASSQWGQGDTDTQYF
TRBV28,-,TRBJ1-5,-,TGTGCCAGCAGTTTACTAAGTGGGGGCAGCAATCAGCCCCAGCATTTT,CASSLLSGGSNQPQHF
TRBV2,-,TRBJ2-3,-,TGTGCCAGGGGGGGCGGGAGTGCAGATACGCAGTATTTT,CARGGGSADTQYF
TRBV18,once,TRBJ1-1,-,TGTGCCAGCTCAACAGGGACGGGCCACACTGAAGCTTTCTTT,CASSTGTGHTEAFF
TRBV5-1,few,TRBJ2-3,TRBD1,TGCGCCAGCAGCTTTGGACAGGGGAAGGGTACGCAGTATTTT,CASSFGQGKGTQYF
TRBV27,-,TRBJ1-1,-,TGTGCCAGCAGTTTATCGGGAGACAGGCCGAACACTGAAGCTTTCTTT,CASSLSGDRPNTEAFF
TRBV24-1,-,TRBJ2-1,-,TGTGCCACCAGTGGCGTTATGAGCTCCTACAATGAGCAGTTCTTC,CATSGVMSSYNEQFF
TRBV11-2,-,TRBJ2-1,-,TGTGCCAGCAGCTTAGGGCCTAGTGGTTCCAATGAGCAGTTCTTC,CASSLGPSGSNEQFF